Sequencing of this TCR beta chain was carried out in a study of blood T cell repertoires in COVID-19. On the study more broadly: COVID-19 samples from acute and convalescent phases originated in the United States, Italy and Spain.

Per the original methods: Reference gene primer amplification gave estimated nucleated cell counts. Repertoires were generated with immunoSEQ multiplex PCR, while TCRdb's copy carries only in-frame clones and drops some. That table is the source of V, J and clone size, and D and trimming were worked out from the DNA. The data show approximately 440,000 clones, with about 87% seen just once and about 12% held by the top ten. The Seattle patients, enrolled during active infection, were followed longitudinally. The CDR3 covers 13 residues. V lost 1 base, J lost 11 bases, and 6 bases stayed unmatched. This sequence was found in a woman in her 50s with COVID-19, enrolled during active disease. The chain joins TRBV12-3 or TRBV12-4 to TRBJ2-5; 8 positions agree with TRBD2. The sample taken for sequencing was peripheral blood. CDR3 protein: CASSLELGTSQYF. As DNA, the CDR3 is TGTGCCAGCAGTTTAGAACTTGGGACTAGTCAGTACTTC.